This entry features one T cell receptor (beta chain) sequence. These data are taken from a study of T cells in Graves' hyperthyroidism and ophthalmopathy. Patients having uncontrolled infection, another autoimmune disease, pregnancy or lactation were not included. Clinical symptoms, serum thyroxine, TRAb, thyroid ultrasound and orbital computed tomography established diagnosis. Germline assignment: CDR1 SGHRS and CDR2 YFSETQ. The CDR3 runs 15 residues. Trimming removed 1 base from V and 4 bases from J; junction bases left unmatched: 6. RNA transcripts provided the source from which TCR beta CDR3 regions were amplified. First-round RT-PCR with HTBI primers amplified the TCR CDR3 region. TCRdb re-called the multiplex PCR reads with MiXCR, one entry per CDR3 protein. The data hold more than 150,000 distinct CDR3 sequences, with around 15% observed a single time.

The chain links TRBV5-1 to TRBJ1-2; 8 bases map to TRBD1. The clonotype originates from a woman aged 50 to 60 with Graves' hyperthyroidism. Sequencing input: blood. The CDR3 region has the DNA TGCGCCAGCAGCTTGTTAGGACAGGGATCCTATGGCTACACCTTC. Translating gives CASSLLGQGSYGYTF.